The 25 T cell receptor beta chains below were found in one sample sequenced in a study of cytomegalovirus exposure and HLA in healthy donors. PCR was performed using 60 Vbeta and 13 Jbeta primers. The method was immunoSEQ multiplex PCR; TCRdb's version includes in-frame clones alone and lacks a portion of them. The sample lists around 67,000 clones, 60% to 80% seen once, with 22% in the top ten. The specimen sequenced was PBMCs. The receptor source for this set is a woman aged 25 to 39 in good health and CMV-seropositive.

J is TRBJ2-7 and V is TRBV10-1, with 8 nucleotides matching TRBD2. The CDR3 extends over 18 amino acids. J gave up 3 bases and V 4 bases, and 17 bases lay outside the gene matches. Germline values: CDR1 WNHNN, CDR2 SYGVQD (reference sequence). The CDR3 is CASSVPPTSLAGFYEQYF. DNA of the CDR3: TGCGCCAGCAGTGTGCCCCCCACCTCGCTAGCGGGTTTCTACGAGCAGTACTTC.

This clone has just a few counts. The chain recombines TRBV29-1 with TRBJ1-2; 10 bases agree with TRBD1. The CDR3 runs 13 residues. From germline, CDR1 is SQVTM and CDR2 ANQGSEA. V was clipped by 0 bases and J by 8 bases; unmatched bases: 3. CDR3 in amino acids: CSVEEGTGEGYTF. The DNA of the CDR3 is TGCAGCGTTGAAGAAGGGACAGGGGAGGGCTACACCTTC.

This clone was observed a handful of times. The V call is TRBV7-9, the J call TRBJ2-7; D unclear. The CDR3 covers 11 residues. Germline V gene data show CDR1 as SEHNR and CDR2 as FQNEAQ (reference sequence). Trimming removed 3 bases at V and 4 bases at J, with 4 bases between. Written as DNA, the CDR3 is TGTGCCAGCAGCTTTAATTACGAGCAGTACTTC. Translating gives CASSFNYEQYF.

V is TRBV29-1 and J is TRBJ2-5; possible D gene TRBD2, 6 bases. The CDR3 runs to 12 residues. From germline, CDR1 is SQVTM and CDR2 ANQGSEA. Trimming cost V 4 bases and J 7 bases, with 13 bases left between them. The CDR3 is CSVGGEGRTQYF. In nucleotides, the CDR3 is TGCAGCGTTGGGGGGGAAGGGAGGACCCAGTACTTC.

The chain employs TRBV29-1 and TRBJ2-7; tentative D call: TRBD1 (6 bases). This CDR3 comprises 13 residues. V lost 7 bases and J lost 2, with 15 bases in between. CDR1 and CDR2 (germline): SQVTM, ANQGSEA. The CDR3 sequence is CSETGSPPYEQYF. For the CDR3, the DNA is TGCAGCGAAACAGGGAGCCCCCCCTACGAGCAGTACTTC.

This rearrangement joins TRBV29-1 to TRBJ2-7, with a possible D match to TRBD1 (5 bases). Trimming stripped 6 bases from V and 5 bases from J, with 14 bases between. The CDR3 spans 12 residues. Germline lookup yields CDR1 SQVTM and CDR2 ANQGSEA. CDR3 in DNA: TGCAGCGTGTCCTTAGACAGTCACGAGCAGTACTTC. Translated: CSVSLDSHEQYF.

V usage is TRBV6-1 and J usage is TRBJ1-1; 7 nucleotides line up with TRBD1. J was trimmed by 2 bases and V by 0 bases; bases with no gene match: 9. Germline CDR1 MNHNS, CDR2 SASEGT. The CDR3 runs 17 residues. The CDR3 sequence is CASSEAPLGQYNTEAFF. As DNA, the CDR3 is TGTGCCAGCAGTGAAGCGCCATTGGGACAGTATAACACTGAAGCTTTCTTT.

The CDR3 coding sequence is TGTGCCACCAGCAGAGACAGGGTCCGGGATGAGCAGTTCTTC. Translation gives CATSRDRVRDEQFF. The V call is TRBV15, the J call TRBJ2-1; D may be TRBD1 (5 bases). This CDR3 region has 14 residues. Trimming stripped 0 bases from V and 8 bases from J, with 11 bases between. Germline CDR1 and CDR2: LNHNV and YYDKDF (reference sequence). Based on the CDR3 plus reference TRBV15 and TRBJ2-1, the full variable domain is DAMVIQNPRYQVTQFGKPVTLSCSQTLNHNVMYWYQQKSSQAPKLLFHYYDKDFNNEADTPDNFQSRRPNTSFCFLDIRSPGLGDTAMYLCATSRDRVRDEQFFGPGTRLTVL.

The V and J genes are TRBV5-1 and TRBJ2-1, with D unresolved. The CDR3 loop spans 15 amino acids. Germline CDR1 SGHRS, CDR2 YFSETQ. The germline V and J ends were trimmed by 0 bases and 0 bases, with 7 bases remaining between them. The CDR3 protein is CASSLAGSSYNEQFF. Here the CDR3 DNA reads TGCGCCAGCAGCTTGGCGGGTAGCTCCTACAATGAGCAGTTCTTC.

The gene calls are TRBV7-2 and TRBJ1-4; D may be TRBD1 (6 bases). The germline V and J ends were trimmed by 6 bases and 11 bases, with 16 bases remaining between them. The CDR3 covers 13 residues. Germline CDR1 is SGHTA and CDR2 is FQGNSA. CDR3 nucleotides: TGTGCCAGCAGTCAGGACAGTATGGGGAAACTGTTTTTT. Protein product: CASSQDSMGKLFF.

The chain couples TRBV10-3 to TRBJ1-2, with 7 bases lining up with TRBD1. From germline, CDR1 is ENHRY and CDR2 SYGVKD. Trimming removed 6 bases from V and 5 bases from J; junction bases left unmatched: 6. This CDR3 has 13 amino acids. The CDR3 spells CAISRGLEYGYTF. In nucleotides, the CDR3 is TGTGCCATCAGCAGGGGGTTGGAATATGGCTACACCTTC.

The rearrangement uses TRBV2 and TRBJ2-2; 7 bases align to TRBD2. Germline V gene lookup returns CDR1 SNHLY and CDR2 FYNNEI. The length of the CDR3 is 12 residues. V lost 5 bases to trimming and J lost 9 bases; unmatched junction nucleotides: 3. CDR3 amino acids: CASSTGGRELFF. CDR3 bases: TGTGCCAGCAGTACCGGGGGGAGGGAGCTGTTTTTT.

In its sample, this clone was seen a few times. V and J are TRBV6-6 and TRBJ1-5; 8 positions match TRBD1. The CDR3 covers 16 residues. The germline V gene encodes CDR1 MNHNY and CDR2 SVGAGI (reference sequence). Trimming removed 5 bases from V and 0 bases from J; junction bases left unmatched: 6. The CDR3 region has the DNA TGTGCCAGCAGTCCCAGGGGGCGCGATAGCAATCAGCCCCAGCATTTT. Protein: CASSPRGRDSNQPQHF.

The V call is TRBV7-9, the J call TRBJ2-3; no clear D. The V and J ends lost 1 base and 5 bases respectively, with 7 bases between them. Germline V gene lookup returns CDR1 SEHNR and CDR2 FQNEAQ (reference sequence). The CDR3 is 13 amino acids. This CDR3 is CASSLVSGDTQYF. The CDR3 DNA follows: TGTGCCAGCAGCTTAGTATCGGGAGATACGCAGTATTTT.

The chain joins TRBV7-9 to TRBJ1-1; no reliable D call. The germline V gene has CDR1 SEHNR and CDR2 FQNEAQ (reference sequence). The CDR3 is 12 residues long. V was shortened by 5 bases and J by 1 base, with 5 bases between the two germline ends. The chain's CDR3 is CASSPRNTEAFF. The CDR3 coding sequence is TGTGCCAGCAGCCCGAGGAACACTGAAGCTTTCTTT.

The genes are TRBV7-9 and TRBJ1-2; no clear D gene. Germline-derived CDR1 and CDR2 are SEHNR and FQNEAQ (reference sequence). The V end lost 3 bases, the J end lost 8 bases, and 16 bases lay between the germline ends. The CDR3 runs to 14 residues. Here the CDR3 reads CASSFRGTVFGYTF. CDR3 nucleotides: TGTGCCAGCAGCTTTCGGGGAACGGTATTCGGCTACACCTTC. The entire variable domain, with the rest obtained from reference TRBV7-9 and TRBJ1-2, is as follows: DTGVSQNPRHKITKRGQNVTFRCDPISEHNRLYWYRQTLGQGPEFLTYFQNEAQLEKSRLLSDRFSAERPKGSFSTLEIQRTEQGDSAMYLCASSFRGTVFGYTFGSGTRLTVV.

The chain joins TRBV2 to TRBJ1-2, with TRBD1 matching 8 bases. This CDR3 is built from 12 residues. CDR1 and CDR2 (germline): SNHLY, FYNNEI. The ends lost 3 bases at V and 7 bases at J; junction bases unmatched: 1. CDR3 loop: CASSDRGLGYTF. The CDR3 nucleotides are TGTGCCAGCAGTGACAGGGGGCTTGGCTACACCTTC.

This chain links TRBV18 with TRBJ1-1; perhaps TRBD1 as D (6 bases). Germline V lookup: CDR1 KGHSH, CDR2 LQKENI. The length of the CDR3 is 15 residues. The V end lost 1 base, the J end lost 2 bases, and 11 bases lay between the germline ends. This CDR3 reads CASSPQYRDNTEAFF. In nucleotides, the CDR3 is TGTGCCAGCTCACCACAGTACAGGGATAACACTGAAGCTTTCTTT. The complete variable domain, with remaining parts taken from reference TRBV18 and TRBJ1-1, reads NAGVMQNPRHLVRRRGQEARLRCSPMKGHSHVYWYRQLPEEGLKFMVYLQKENIIDESGMPKERFSAEFPKEGPSILRIQQVVRGDSAAYFCASSPQYRDNTEAFFGQGTRLTVV.

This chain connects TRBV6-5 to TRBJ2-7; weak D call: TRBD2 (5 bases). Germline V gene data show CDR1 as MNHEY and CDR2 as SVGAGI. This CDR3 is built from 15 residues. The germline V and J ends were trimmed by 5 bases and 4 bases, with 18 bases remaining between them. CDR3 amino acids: CASSASRGRWYEQYF. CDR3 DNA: TGTGCCAGCAGTGCTAGTAGAGGGCGATGGTACGAGCAGTACTTC.

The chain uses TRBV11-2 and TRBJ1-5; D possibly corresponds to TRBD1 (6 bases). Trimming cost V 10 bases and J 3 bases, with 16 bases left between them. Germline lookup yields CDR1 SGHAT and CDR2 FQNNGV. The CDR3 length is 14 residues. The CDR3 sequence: CANPPRGHNQPQHF. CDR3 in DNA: TGTGCCAACCCCCCTAGGGGACACAATCAGCCCCAGCATTTT.

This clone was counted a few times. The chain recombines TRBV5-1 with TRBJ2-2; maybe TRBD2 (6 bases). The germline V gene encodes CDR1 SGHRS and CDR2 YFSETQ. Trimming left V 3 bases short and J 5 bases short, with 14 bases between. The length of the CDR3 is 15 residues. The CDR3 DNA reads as TGCGCCAGCAGCTGGGGTCTTAGCGGAACCGGGGAGCTGTTTTTT. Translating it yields CASSWGLSGTGELFF.

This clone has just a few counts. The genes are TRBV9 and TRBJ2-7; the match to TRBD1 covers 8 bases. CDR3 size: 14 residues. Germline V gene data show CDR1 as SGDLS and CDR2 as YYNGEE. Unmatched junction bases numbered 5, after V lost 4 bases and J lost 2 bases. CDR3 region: CASSPWTGTYEQYF. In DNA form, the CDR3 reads TGTGCCAGCAGCCCCTGGACAGGGACCTACGAGCAGTACTTC.

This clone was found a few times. The CDR3 loop reads CARSLGRLVEDEQYF. As DNA, the CDR3 is TGTGCCAGAAGCTTGGGTCGACTGGTCGAAGACGAGCAGTACTTC. The genes are TRBV5-3 and TRBJ2-7, with D unresolved. TRBV5-3 is given ORF status, its function remaining uncertain. Between the trimmed V and J ends, which lost 0 bases and 5 bases, there was a span of 15 bases. CDR3 length equals 15 residues.

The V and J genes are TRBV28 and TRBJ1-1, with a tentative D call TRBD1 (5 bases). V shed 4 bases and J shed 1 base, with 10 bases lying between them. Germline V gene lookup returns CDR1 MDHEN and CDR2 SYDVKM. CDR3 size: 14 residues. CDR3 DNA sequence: TGTGCCAGCAGTTCCCCTGGGGCGAACACTGAAGCTTTCTTT. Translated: CASSSPGANTEAFF.

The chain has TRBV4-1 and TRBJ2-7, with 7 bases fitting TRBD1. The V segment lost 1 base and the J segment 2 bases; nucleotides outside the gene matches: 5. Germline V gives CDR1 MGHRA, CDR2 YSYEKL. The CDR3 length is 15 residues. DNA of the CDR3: TGCGCCAGCAGCCAAGGGTATGGGACAGCCTACGAGCAGTACTTC. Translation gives CASSQGYGTAYEQYF.